Listed here is a single T cell receptor (beta chain). The antigen is undetermined. Trimming cost V 2 bases and J 2 bases, with 9 bases left between them. CDR1 and CDR2 (germline): MNHNS, SASEGT. This CDR3 is 14 amino acids long. The data belong to a study of cytomegalovirus exposure and HLA in healthy donors. Study overall: Around 80 million unique TCR sequences came from HLA-typed donors in an early release. Whole-study findings and limits: In a later analysis, approximately 18,000 TCR beta sequences were associated with HLA alleles at 0.05 false discovery rate.

The PCR ran on 60 Vbeta and 13 Jbeta primers. The data were produced by immunoSEQ multiplex PCR, yet TCRdb's version contains in-frame clones alone and is incomplete. Here the sample spans approximately 150,000 clones, 75% to 85% being singletons. Specimen: PBMCs. This chain connects TRBV6-1 to TRBJ1-1, with D uncertain. The source is a woman aged 25 to 39 in good health and CMV-seropositive. CDR3 in DNA: TGTGCCAGCAGTGAACGTGGCATTAACACTGAAGCTTTCTTT. Amino acid sequence: CASSERGINTEAFF.